These T cell receptor beta chains were read from a single sample in a study of blood T cell repertoires in COVID-19. Using immunoSEQ multiplex PCR, the repertoire was profiled, and TCRdb retains in-frame clones only, with some absent. The sample holds about 15,000 clones, 80% to 90% seen once. The sample consisted of peripheral blood. These receptors were taken from a man in his 70s in a cohort sampled during active COVID-19. CDR3s include the opening cysteine and the closing phenylalanine or tryptophan. A D gene is named only where the DNA matches it firmly. Size values are once, few and many counts, or a class for expanded clones, and some rows have none.

size | D | J | V | CDR3 | DNA
. | TRBD1 | TRBJ2-7 | TRBV6-5 | CASRVETGLYEQYF | TGTGCCAGCAGGGTGGAGACAGGGCTGTACGAGCAGTACTTC
. | TRBD1 | TRBJ2-3 | TRBV24-1 | CATSHGAWTGTVETQYF | TGTGCCACCAGTCATGGGGCCTGGACAGGGACCGTCGAAACGCAGTATTTT
. | TRBD2 | TRBJ2-1 | TRBV5-4 | CASSPGTSGRNEQFF | TGTGCCAGCAGCCCCGGGACTAGCGGAAGGAATGAGCAGTTCTTC
. | TRBD1 | TRBJ2-7 | TRBV6-6 | CASSLNDRDNEQYF | TGTGCCAGCAGCCTCAACGACAGGGACAACGAGCAGTACTTC
. | . | TRBJ2-7 | TRBV7-9 | CASSLSDSYEQYF | TGTGCCAGCAGCTTATCAGACAGTTACGAGCAGTACTTC
once | TRBD1 | TRBJ1-5 | TRBV9 | CACLLRQGQQPQHF | TGTGCCTGCCTTCTTCGACAGGGTCAACAGCCCCAGCATTTT
few | TRBD1 | TRBJ1-2 | TRBV7-9 | CASSPGTGGGGYTF | TGTGCCAGCAGCCCCGGGACAGGGGGCGGCGGCTACACCTTC
once | TRBD2 | TRBJ2-3 | TRBV11-3 | CASSLAAGAPDTQYF | TGTGCCAGCAGCTTAGCGGCGGGAGCCCCAGATACGCAGTATTTT
. | . | TRBJ2-7 | TRBV24-1 | CATSDFGEEGYEQYF | TGTGCCACCAGTGATTTTGGGGAAGAGGGCTACGAGCAGTACTTC
once | . | TRBJ1-2 | TRBV28 | CASSATTRGYTF | TGTGCCAGCAGTGCTACTACACGTGGCTACACCTTC
few | . | TRBJ1-6 | TRBV30 | CAWNIRVGSPLHF | TGTGCCTGGAACATCAGGGTCGGCTCACCCCTCCACTTT
few | TRBD1 | TRBJ2-2 | TRBV18 | CASSPQTGSSTGELFF | TGTGCCAGCTCACCTCAGACAGGGTCGAGCACCGGGGAGCTGTTTTTT
. | . | TRBJ1-2 | TRBV5-8 | CASSSYRGYTF | TGTGCCAGCAGCTCCTACAGGGGCTACACCTTC
. | TRBD1 | TRBJ2-7 | TRBV4-1 | CASSQDSGQGAYEQYF | TGCGCCAGCAGCCAAGATTCTGGACAGGGGGCTTACGAGCAGTACTTC
. | TRBD1 | TRBJ2-4 | TRBV19 | CASSTRDRGGGIQYF | TGTGCCAGTAGTACCCGGGACAGGGGAGGGGGCATTCAGTACTTC
. | TRBD2 | TRBJ2-2 | TRBV7-2 | CASSLAAGHTGELFF | TGTGCCAGCAGCTTAGCAGCGGGGCACACCGGGGAGCTGTTTTTT
. | . | TRBJ1-2 | TRBV2 | CASSVTPEAYGYTF | TGTGCCAGCAGTGTTACCCCTGAGGCCTATGGCTACACCTTC
. | TRBD2 | TRBJ2-7 | TRBV29-1 | CSVLNRAGGPGEQYF | TGCAGCGTTTTGAATCGAGCGGGAGGGCCCGGCGAGCAGTACTTC
. | TRBD2 | TRBJ2-7 | TRBV6-4 | CASSESPSGVYEQYF | TGTGCCAGCAGTGAATCTCCTAGCGGGGTATACGAGCAGTACTTC
few | . | TRBJ2-7 | TRBV15 | CATSKTTGFPDEQYF | TGTGCCACCAGCAAAACTACAGGGTTCCCTGACGAGCAGTACTTC
. | . | TRBJ2-1 | TRBV7-6 | CASNELGGRNNEQFF | TGTGCCAGCAACGAGCTGGGGGGGCGAAACAATGAGCAGTTCTTC
few | . | TRBJ1-2 | TRBV5-5 | CASSLAQGSGGYTF | TGTGCCAGCAGCTTGGCACAGGGATCGGGCGGCTACACCTTC
. | TRBD2 | TRBJ2-3 | TRBV19 | CASSSYGTSGRGTDTQYF | TGTGCCAGTAGTAGCTACGGGACTAGCGGGAGGGGCACAGATACGCAGTATTTT
. | TRBD2 | TRBJ2-3 | TRBV27 | CASSLASGSTDTQYF | TGTGCCAGCAGTTTGGCTAGCGGGAGCACAGATACGCAGTATTTT
. | TRBD1 | TRBJ2-5 | TRBV5-1 | CASSFGDREYF | TGCGCCAGCAGCTTTGGCGACAGGGAGTACTTC
. | . | TRBJ2-7 | TRBV5-1 | CASRLKGTGPYEQYF | TGCGCCAGCAGGTTAAAGGGAACAGGGCCCTACGAGCAGTACTTC
. | TRBD1 | TRBJ2-3 | TRBV28 | CASSSGTAGTDTQYF | TGTGCCAGCAGTTCCGGGACAGCCGGCACAGATACGCAGTATTTT
. | . | TRBJ1-2 | TRBV2 | CASSEGGDFYGYTF | TGTGCCAGCAGTGAAGGGGGAGACTTCTATGGCTACACCTTC
once | . | TRBJ2-5 | TRBV29-1 | CSVRTSIKTQYF | TGCAGCGTCCGGACTTCCATTAAGACCCAGTACTTC
. | TRBD1 | TRBJ2-7 | TRBV5-1 | CASSARDSTNEQYF | TGCGCCAGCAGCGCCCGGGACAGTACCAACGAGCAGTACTTC
. | TRBD2 | TRBJ2-7 | TRBV4-1 | CASSPSLAGSSYEQYF | TGCGCCAGCAGCCCTTCTCTAGCGGGAAGCTCCTACGAGCAGTACTTC
. | . | TRBJ2-7 | TRBV15 | CATSRGGEDDEQYF | TGTGCCACCAGCAGAGGCGGGGAGGATGACGAGCAGTACTTC
. | TRBD1 | TRBJ2-3 | TRBV27 | CASSSGTGDPSGTDTQYF | TGTGCCAGCAGTTCCGGGACAGGGGATCCATCAGGGACAGATACGCAGTATTTT
. | TRBD1 | TRBJ1-2 | TRBV28 | CASRLDRGNGYTF | TGTGCCAGCAGACTGGACAGGGGGAATGGCTACACCTTC
. | . | TRBJ2-3 | TRBV24-1 | CATSDSRSTDTQYF | TGTGCCACCAGTGATTCACGGAGCACAGATACGCAGTATTTT
. | . | TRBJ1-5 | TRBV28 | CASSQSLGNQPQHF | TGTGCCAGCAGCCAAAGTCTAGGCAATCAGCCCCAGCATTTT
. | . | TRBJ2-5 | TRBV29-1 | CSVVGGSGGLETQYF | TGCAGCGTTGTGGGGGGGTCAGGGGGCTTAGAGACCCAGTACTTC
few | TRBD1 | TRBJ2-7 | TRBV6-5 | CASSSPGQGAVEQYF | TGTGCCAGCAGTTCCCCGGGACAGGGGGCAGTCGAGCAGTACTTC
. | . | TRBJ1-4 | TRBV7-9 | CASSLVSGTRQEKLFF | TGTGCCAGCAGCTTAGTTTCCGGGACAAGGCAAGAAAAACTGTTTTTT
. | . | TRBJ1-5 | TRBV30 | CAWSIGSNQPQHF | TGTGCCTGGAGTATCGGGAGCAATCAGCCCCAGCATTTT
. | . | TRBJ2-7 | TRBV4-1 | CASSHSGSYEQYF | TGCGCCAGCAGCCACAGCGGCTCCTACGAGCAGTACTTC
few | . | TRBJ2-3 | TRBV11-3 | CASSMGPGSPESGADTQYF | TGTGCCAGCAGCATGGGTCCCGGGAGCCCCGAATCAGGCGCAGATACGCAGTATTTT
. | . | TRBJ2-3 | TRBV19 | CATTSRRRGPDTQYF | TGTGCCACCACCAGCCGACGGCGGGGCCCAGATACGCAGTATTTT
. | TRBD1 | TRBJ2-3 | TRBV3-1/TRBV3-2 | CASSLGQGGRSTDTQYF | TGTGCCAGCAGCCTAGGACAGGGGGGTAGAAGCACAGATACGCAGTATTTT
. | . | TRBJ2-7 | TRBV2 | CASSLSEYEQYF | TGTGCCAGCAGTTTGAGTGAGTACGAGCAGTACTTC
. | TRBD1 | TRBJ2-5 | TRBV28 | CASSSPPDRETQYF | TGTGCCAGCAGTTCCCCACCGGACAGGGAGACCCAGTACTTC
. | TRBD1 | TRBJ2-5 | TRBV7-9 | CASSALGTGTQETQYF | TGTGCCAGCAGCGCGCTGGGGACAGGGACCCAAGAGACCCAGTACTTC
. | . | TRBJ2-3 | TRBV18 | CASSPPTSGSTDTQYF | TGTGCCAGCTCACCACCGACCAGCGGTAGCACAGATACGCAGTATTTT
. | . | TRBJ2-3 | TRBV3-1/TRBV3-2 | CASSHHGLSTDTQYF | TGTGCCAGCAGCCATCATGGACTCAGCACAGATACGCAGTATTTT
. | . | TRBJ1-1 | TRBV5-1 | CASSSTGVPTEAFF | TGCGCCAGCAGCTCTACAGGCGTCCCCACTGAAGCTTTCTTT
. | . | TRBJ1-3 | TRBV9 | CASSVGGGPGNTIYF | TGTGCCAGCAGCGTAGGCGGGGGCCCTGGAAACACCATATATTTT
. | . | TRBJ2-3 | TRBV6-5 | CASSYGWGPSDTQYF | TGTGCCAGCAGTTACGGGTGGGGCCCCTCAGATACGCAGTATTTT
. | . | TRBJ2-2 | TRBV2 | CASRPDINTGELFF | TGTGCCAGCAGGCCTGACATAAACACCGGGGAGCTGTTTTTT
. | . | TRBJ2-1 | TRBV6-4 | CASSMLFSSYNEQFF | TGTGCCAGCAGTATGTTGTTTAGCTCCTACAATGAGCAGTTCTTC
. | . | TRBJ1-2 | TRBV5-8 | CASSLVHRTNYGYTF | TGTGCCAGCAGCTTGGTTCACAGGACTAACTATGGCTACACCTTC